Below are 4 T cell receptor beta chains sequenced from a single sample in a study of type 1 regulatory T cells. MiXCR was run by TCRdb on the reads, yielding one entry per CDR3 protein. This sample carries about 18,000 distinct CDR3 sequences, roughly a tenth of them seen once, and the ten largest clones take 2.5% to 3%. Source material: CD4+ T cells, either the whole sample or a sorted fraction (not recorded which). These receptors were taken from a human donor in good health.

This clonotype was observed a handful of times. The V call is TRBV7-2, the J call TRBJ2-5; the D is unclear. Germline V gene data show CDR1 as SGHTA and CDR2 as FQGNSA. The CDR3 extends over 13 amino acids. Between the trimmed V and J ends, which lost 1 base and 3 bases, there was a span of 6 bases. CDR3 protein: CASSLVPKETQYF. The CDR3 bases are TGTGCCAGCAGCTTAGTACCGAAAGAGACCCAGTACTTC.

This clonotype came up many times. The chain's CDR3 is CASSLGGATIEQYF. The DNA of the CDR3 is TGTGCCAGCAGCTTAGGGGGCGCTACCATCGAGCAGTACTTC. The chain combines TRBV7-2 with TRBJ2-7, with D maybe TRBD1 (5 bases). The CDR3 has 14 amino acids. V shed 1 base and J shed 6 bases, with 13 bases lying between them. Germline CDR1 reads SGHTA; CDR2 reads FQGNSA.

CDR3 protein: CASSWGNGYTF. DNA for the CDR3: TGTGCCAGCAGCTGGGGGAATGGCTACACCTTC. The chain couples TRBV5-6 to TRBJ1-2, with D perhaps matching TRBD1 (5 bases). The CDR3 length is 11 residues. Germline lookup yields CDR1 SGHDT and CDR2 YYEEEE. The V and J ends lost 3 bases and 6 bases respectively, with 6 bases between them.

This clonotype counts as medium-sized. The chain uses TRBV20-1 and TRBJ2-3, with 7 bases matching TRBD2. The CDR3 sequence is 10 residues long. The V gene end was trimmed by 6 bases and the J gene end by 10 bases; junction bases not matched to a gene: 4. Looked up from germline, CDR1 is DFQATT and CDR2 is SNEGSKA (reference sequence). The CDR3 DNA reads as TGCAGTGCCAAGCGGGGTCCGCAGTATTTT. Its protein product is CSAKRGPQYF.